Listed below are T cell receptor beta chains from one sample, sequenced in a study of T cell responses to AZD1222 COVID-19 vaccine. Here immunoSEQ multiplex PCR was the method, and the copy in TCRdb shows in-frame clones only, minus some. Of 150,000 to 200,000 clones listed, roughly nine tenths are singletons. The specimen was peripheral blood, collected 28 days after the second AZD1222 dose. The receptors were sampled from an adult who received the AZD1222 COVID-19 vaccine. The conserved cysteine and the conserved F or W are not part of the CDR3 here. The D gene is left open where the match is weak.

TRBJ1-2,TRBV6-5,TRBD1,11,ASSTATGVGYT
TRBJ1-5,TRBV12-3/TRBV12-4,NA,10,ASSLAGQPQH
TRBJ1-4,TRBV7-3,NA,15,ASSYAPRAPTNEKLF
TRBJ1-6,TRBV25-1,NA,10,ASSVTDSPLH
TRBJ1-1,TRBV5-1,TRBD1,12,ASSLDRGKIQAF
TRBJ1-2,TRBV2,TRBD1,11,ASSRDSNYGYT
TRBJ1-2,TRBV18,TRBD1,11,ASSVDRAYGYT
TRBJ2-2,TRBV3-1/TRBV3-2,NA,16,ASSQVGRAVGNTGELF
TRBJ2-1,TRBV7-3,NA,11,ASSSSSYNEQF
TRBJ2-5,TRBV5-4,TRBD1,12,ASSLQGARETQY
TRBJ2-1,TRBV12-3/TRBV12-4,TRBD1,11,AIMTGIYNEQF
TRBJ2-2,TRBV7-9,NA,13,ASSPTAGFTGELF
TRBJ2-7,TRBV14,NA,13,ASSQYQDSSYEQY
TRBJ2-1,TRBV15,TRBD1,14,ATRGSRGTGGNEQF
TRBJ2-1,TRBV9,NA,10,ASSVAYNEQF
TRBJ1-2,TRBV19,NA,11,ASSSGENYGYT
TRBJ2-2,TRBV10-3,TRBD1,13,AIKTGTGATGELF
TRBJ2-1,TRBV18,TRBD2,12,ASSPASGGDEQF
TRBJ1-4,TRBV19,TRBD1,11,ASSKDRDEKLF
TRBJ2-3,TRBV2,TRBD1,12,ASGPGDSTDTQY
TRBJ1-3,TRBV3-1/TRBV3-2,NA,13,ASSQAWGSGNTIY
TRBJ1-2,TRBV30,TRBD1,13,AWSADRAIVYGYT
TRBJ1-6,TRBV5-1,NA,12,ASSLAGSNSPLH
TRBJ1-5,TRBV12-3/TRBV12-4,NA,10,ASRAGNQPQH
TRBJ2-7,TRBV19,TRBD1,12,ASSSGQAAYEQY
TRBJ1-2,TRBV11-2,NA,13,ASSPMAGVGYGYT
TRBJ2-3,TRBV6-1,NA,14,ASSEWGTSSTDTQY